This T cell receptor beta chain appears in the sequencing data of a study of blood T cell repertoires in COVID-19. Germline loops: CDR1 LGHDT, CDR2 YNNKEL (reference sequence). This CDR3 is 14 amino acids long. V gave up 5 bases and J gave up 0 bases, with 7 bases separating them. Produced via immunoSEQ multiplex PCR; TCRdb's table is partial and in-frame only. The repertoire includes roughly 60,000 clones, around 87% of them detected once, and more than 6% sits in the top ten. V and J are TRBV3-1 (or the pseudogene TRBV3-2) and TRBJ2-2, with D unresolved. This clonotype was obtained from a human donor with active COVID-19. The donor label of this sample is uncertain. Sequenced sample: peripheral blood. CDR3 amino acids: CASSTTPNTGELFF. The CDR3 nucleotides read TGTGCCAGCAGCACGACACCGAACACCGGGGAGCTGTTTTTT.